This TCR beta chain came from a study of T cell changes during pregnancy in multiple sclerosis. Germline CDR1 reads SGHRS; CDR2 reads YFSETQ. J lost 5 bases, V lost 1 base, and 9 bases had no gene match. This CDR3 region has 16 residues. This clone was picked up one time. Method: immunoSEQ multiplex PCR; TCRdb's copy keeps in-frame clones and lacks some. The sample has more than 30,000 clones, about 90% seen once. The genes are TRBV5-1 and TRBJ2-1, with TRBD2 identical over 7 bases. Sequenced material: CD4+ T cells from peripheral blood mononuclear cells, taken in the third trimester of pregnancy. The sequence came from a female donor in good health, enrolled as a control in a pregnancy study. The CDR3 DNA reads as TGCGCCAGCAGCTTGAGGGCTAGCGGCCCCAACAATGAGCAGTTCTTC. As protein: CASSLRASGPNNEQFF.